These 9 T cell receptor beta chains were sequenced from one sample in a study of T cell responses to AZD1222 COVID-19 vaccine. Libraries were prepared by immunoSEQ multiplex PCR; TCRdb keeps only in-frame clonotypes and omits some of them. This repertoire shows around 130,000 clones, around 90% found once; its top ten account for about 6%. The sequencing here drew on peripheral blood, taken 28 days after the second AZD1222 dose. The receptors derive from an adult who received the AZD1222 COVID-19 vaccine.

The V gene is TRBV7-2, the J gene TRBJ2-2; D could derive from TRBD1 or TRBD2 (6 bases each). There are 14 residues in the CDR3. Germline-derived CDR1 and CDR2 are SGHTA and FQGNSA. Trimming took 6 bases from V and 7 from J, leaving 15 bases between them. CDR3 protein: CASSKTGGGGELFF. The CDR3 DNA is TGTGCCAGCAGTAAAACCGGGGGCGGCGGGGAGCTGTTTTTT. The whole variable domain, filled in from reference TRBV7-2 and TRBJ2-2, reads GAGVSQSPSNKVTEKGKDVELRCDPISGHTALYWYRQSLGQGLEFLIYFQGNSAPDKSGLPSDRFSAERTGGSVSTLTIQRTQQEDSAVYLCASSKTGGGGELFFGEGSRLTVL.

This chain joins TRBV5-5 and TRBJ1-1, with D perhaps TRBD1 (6 bases). Germline V gene lookup returns CDR1 SGHKS and CDR2 YYEKEE (reference sequence). The CDR3 runs to 15 residues. V lost 0 bases and J lost 1, with 10 bases in between. The CDR3 loop reads CASSLGRTENTEAFF. In DNA form, the CDR3 reads TGTGCCAGCAGCTTGGGACGGACAGAGAACACTGAAGCTTTCTTT.

The chain is built from TRBV27 and TRBJ1-5, with a possible D match to TRBD1 (6 bases). Trimming removed 2 bases at V and 1 base at J, with 15 bases between. Germline lookup yields CDR1 MNHEY and CDR2 SMNVEV (reference sequence). This CDR3 is built from 17 residues. The DNA for the CDR3 is TGTGCCAGCAGTTTACGAGGGAGACAGGCGAGCAATCAGCCCCAGCATTTT. Its translation: CASSLRGRQASNQPQHF.

V usage is TRBV11-3 and J usage is TRBJ2-3, with D possibly matching TRBD2 (5 bases). This CDR3 spans 14 amino acids. The ends were cut back, 6 bases at V and 0 bases at J, with 10 bases in the middle. CDR1 SGHNT and CDR2 YENEEA come from the germline V gene. The CDR3 DNA reads TGTGCCAGCAGGCCTTCGGGAAGCACAGATACGCAGTATTTT. This sequence encodes CASRPSGSTDTQYF. Complete variable domain (other parts from reference TRBV11-3 and TRBJ2-3): EAGVVQSPRYKIIEKKQPVAFWCNPISGHNTLYWYLQNLGQGPELLIRYENEEAVDDSQLPKDRFSAERLKGVDSTLKIQPAELGDSAVYLCASRPSGSTDTQYFGPGTRLTVL.

V usage is TRBV19 and J usage is TRBJ1-3; D call uncertain. Between the trimmed V and J ends, which lost 6 bases and 0 bases, there was a span of 6 bases. Germline loops: CDR1 LNHDA, CDR2 SQIVND (reference sequence). The CDR3 extends over 13 amino acids. CDR3 protein: CASRGGSGNTIYF. CDR3 coding DNA: TGTGCCAGTAGGGGCGGCTCTGGAAACACCATATATTTT.

This clone was seen only once. This chain joins TRBV19 and TRBJ2-7; 9 bases are a match to TRBD2. The CDR3 extends over 15 amino acids. Per the germline V gene, CDR1 is LNHDA and CDR2 is SQIVND (reference sequence). J was trimmed by 0 bases and V by 5 bases; bases with no gene match: 5. The CDR3 reads CASSWTSESSYEQYF. The CDR3, as DNA: TGTGCCAGTAGTTGGACTAGCGAAAGCTCCTACGAGCAGTACTTC.

This clone was found once. The gene calls are TRBV7-8 and TRBJ1-1, with unresolved D. Germline lookup yields CDR1 SGHVS and CDR2 FQNEAQ. The germline V and J ends were trimmed by 1 base and 1 base, with 10 bases remaining between them. The CDR3 contains 15 residues. The CDR3 region is CASSLGLEANTEAFF. The CDR3 DNA reads as TGTGCCAGCAGCTTAGGATTGGAGGCGAACACTGAAGCTTTCTTT.

The chain joins TRBV6-6 to TRBJ2-7, with 9 bases aligning to TRBD1. The germline V gene has CDR1 MNHNY and CDR2 SVGAGI (reference sequence). V dropped 4 bases and J dropped 3; count of bases not matched to a gene: 7. The CDR3 consists of 15 residues. The CDR3 here is CASSFVGQGLYEQYF. CDR3 bases: TGTGCCAGCAGTTTCGTGGGACAGGGCCTCTACGAGCAGTACTTC.

The rearrangement links TRBV5-6 to TRBJ2-3; D gene uncertain. Germline CDR1 is SGHDT and CDR2 is YYEEEE. Trimming left V 1 base short and J 3 bases short, with 3 bases between. The CDR3 spans 12 residues. CDR3 nucleotide sequence: TGTGCCAGCAGCTTGATAACAGATACGCAGTATTTT. It translates to CASSLITDTQYF.